Listed below are T cell receptor beta chains from one sample, sequenced in a study of T-cell reconstitution after alpha-beta-depleted transplantation in children. TCRdb re-called the PCR reads through MiXCR, storing one row per CDR3 protein. The sample has some 240,000 distinct CDR3 sequences, about 9.6% seen once; the top ten hold about 4.9%. Specimen: PBMCs from the stem cell graft donor, collected from the stem cell graft. These TCRs come from a human donor who donated a stem cell graft to a child with SCID. Each CDR3 is given with its conserved first and last residue. A D gene is named only where the DNA matches it firmly. Only part of the rows carry a size: once, few, many, or a class if the clone is expanded.

j_call v_call d_call clone_size cdr3_aa cdr3_nt
TRBJ2-7 TRBV3-1 NA once CTFSPKSLAEGMPYEQYF TGTACCTTCAGCCCGAAATCCCTCGCGGAGGGGATGCCCTACGAGCAGTACTTC
TRBJ2-1 TRBV7-9 TRBD1 many CAGDRGKVNEQFF TGTGCCGGAGACAGGGGGAAGGTAAATGAGCAGTTCTTC
TRBJ1-2 TRBV10-3 TRBD1 few CAITEGTAYGYTF TGTGCCATCACCGAAGGGACAGCCTATGGCTACACCTTC
TRBJ2-3 TRBV6-2/TRBV6-3 NA NA CASSWGVADTQYF TGTGCCAGCAGTTGGGGGGTCGCAGATACGCAGTATTTT
TRBJ1-1 TRBV19 NA many CASTSRHMNTEAFF TGTGCCAGTACCTCCCGGCATATGAACACTGAAGCTTTCTTT
TRBJ2-2 TRBV2 TRBD2 many CASSPSGGRNTGELFF TGTGCCAGCAGTCCTAGCGGGGGGCGGAACACCGGGGAGCTGTTTTTT
TRBJ1-2 TRBV4-3 NA NA CASSQEAPSGGLAYGYTF TGCGCCAGCAGCCAAGAGGCCCCCTCCGGGGGGTTAGCCTATGGCTACACCTTC
TRBJ1-4 TRBV3-1 NA many CASSPGHGQTNEKLFF TGTGCCAGCAGCCCGGGCCATGGACAGACTAATGAAAAACTGTTTTTT
TRBJ2-3 TRBV29-1 TRBD2 many CSVTGTSGTSTDTQYF TGCAGCGTGACCGGGACTAGCGGTACTAGCACAGATACGCAGTATTTT
TRBJ2-2 TRBV4-2 NA many CASSQTSTGELFF TGTGCCAGCAGCCAAACTAGCACCGGGGAGCTGTTTTTT
TRBJ2-3 TRBV20-1 TRBD1 many CSAYRDRGGGTDTQYF TGCAGTGCTTACCGGGACAGGGGCGGAGGCACAGATACGCAGTATTTT
TRBJ2-7 TRBV7-2 NA many CASSLLPYEQYF TGTGCCAGCAGCCTCCTTCCGTACGAGCAGTACTTC
TRBJ2-5 TRBV7-3 TRBD2 few CASSLGAGAETQYF TGTGCCAGCAGCTTAGGAGCGGGGGCTGAGACCCAGTACTTC
TRBJ2-5 TRBV7-2 NA many CASKGPPRETQYF TGTGCCAGCAAGGGGCCTCCCAGGGAGACCCAGTACTTC
TRBJ1-2 TRBV28 NA many CASSLGTSHVGF TGTGCCAGCAGTTTAGGGACCTCCCATGTGGGCTTC
TRBJ2-1 TRBV20-1 TRBD2 many CSASRLAGGQSSYNEQFF TGCAGTGCTAGCCGGCTAGCGGGGGGCCAAAGCTCCTACAATGAGCAGTTCTTC